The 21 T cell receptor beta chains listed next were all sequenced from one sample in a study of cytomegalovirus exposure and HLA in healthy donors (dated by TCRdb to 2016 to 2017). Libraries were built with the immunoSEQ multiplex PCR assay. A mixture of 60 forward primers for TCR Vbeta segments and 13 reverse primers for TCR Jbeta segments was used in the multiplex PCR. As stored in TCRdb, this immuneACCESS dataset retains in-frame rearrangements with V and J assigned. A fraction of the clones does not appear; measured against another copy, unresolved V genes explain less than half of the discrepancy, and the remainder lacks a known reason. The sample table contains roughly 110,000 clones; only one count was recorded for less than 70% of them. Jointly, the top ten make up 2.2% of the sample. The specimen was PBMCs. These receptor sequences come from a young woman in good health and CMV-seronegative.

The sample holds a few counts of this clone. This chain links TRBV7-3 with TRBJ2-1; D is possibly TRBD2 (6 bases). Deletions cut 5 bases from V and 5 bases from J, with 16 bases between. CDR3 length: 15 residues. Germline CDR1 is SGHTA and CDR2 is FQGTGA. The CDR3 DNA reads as TGTGCCAGCAGCCCGGGACTCTCGGAGGACAATGAGCAGTTCTTC. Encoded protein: CASSPGLSEDNEQFF.

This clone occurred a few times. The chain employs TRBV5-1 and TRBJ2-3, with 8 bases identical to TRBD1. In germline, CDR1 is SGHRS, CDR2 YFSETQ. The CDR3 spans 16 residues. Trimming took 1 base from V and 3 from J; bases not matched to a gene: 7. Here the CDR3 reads CASSLPTGGFTDTQYF. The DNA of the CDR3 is TGCGCCAGCAGCTTGCCTACAGGGGGGTTTACAGATACGCAGTATTTT.

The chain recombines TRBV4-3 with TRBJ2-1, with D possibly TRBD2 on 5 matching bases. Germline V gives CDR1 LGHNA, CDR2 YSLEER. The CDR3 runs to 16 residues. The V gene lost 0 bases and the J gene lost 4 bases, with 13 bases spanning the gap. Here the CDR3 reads CASSQDSGRVYNEQFF. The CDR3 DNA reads TGCGCCAGCAGCCAAGATTCCGGGCGGGTTTACAATGAGCAGTTCTTC.

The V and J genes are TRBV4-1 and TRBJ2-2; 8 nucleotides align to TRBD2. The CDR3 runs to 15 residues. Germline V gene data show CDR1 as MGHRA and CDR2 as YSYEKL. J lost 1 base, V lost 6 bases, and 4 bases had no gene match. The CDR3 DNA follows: TGCGCCAGCAGGACAGCGGGGGTGAACACCGGGGAGCTGTTTTTT. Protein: CASRTAGVNTGELFF.

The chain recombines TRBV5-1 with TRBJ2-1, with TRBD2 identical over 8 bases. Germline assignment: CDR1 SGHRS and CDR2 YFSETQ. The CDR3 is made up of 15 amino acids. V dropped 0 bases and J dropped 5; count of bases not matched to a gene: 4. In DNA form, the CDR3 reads TGCGCCAGCAGCTTGGCCACTAGCGGAAACAATGAGCAGTTCTTC. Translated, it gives CASSLATSGNNEQFF.

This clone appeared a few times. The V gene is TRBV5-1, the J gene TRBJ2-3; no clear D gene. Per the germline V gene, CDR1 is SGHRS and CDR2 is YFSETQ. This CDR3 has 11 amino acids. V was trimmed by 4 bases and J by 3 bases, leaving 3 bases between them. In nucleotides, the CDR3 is TGCGCCAGCAGCCAGACAGATACGCAGTATTTT. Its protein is CASSQTDTQYF.

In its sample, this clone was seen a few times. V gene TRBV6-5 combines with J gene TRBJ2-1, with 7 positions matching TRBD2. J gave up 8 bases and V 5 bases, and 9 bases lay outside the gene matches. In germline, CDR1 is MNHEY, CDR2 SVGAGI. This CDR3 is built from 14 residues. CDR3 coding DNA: TGTGCCAGCAGTCGGGGGAGGGCCAGGGATGAGCAGTTCTTC. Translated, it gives CASSRGRARDEQFF.

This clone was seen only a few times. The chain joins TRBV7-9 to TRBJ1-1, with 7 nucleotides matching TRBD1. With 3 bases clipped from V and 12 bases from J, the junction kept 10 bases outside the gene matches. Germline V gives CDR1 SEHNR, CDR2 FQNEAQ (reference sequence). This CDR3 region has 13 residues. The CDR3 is CASSFEARGATFF. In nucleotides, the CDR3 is TGTGCCAGCAGCTTTGAGGCCAGGGGGGCAACTTTCTTT.

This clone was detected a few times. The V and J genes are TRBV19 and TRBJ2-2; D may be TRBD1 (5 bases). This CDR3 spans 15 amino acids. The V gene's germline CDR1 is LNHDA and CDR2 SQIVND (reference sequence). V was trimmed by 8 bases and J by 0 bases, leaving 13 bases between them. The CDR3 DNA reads TGTGCCAGTTACGGGCAGGGCCCGAACACCGGGGAGCTGTTTTTT. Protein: CASYGQGPNTGELFF.

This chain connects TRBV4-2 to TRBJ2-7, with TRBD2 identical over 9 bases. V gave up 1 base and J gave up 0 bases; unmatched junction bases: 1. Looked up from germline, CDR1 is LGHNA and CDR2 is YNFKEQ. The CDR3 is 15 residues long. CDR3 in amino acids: CASSQASGTSYEQYF. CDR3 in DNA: TGTGCCAGCAGCCAAGCTAGCGGGACCTCCTACGAGCAGTACTTC.

The CDR3 loop is CASSFPSGMPGELFF. CDR3 nucleotides: TGTGCCAGCAGCTTTCCTAGCGGGATGCCCGGGGAGCTGTTTTTT. V usage is TRBV5-6 and J usage is TRBJ2-2; 9 nucleotides agree with TRBD2. The CDR3 loop spans 15 amino acids. V trimming: 2 bases; J trimming: 6 bases; junction bases outside the gene matches: 5. The germline V gene encodes CDR1 SGHDT and CDR2 YYEEEE.

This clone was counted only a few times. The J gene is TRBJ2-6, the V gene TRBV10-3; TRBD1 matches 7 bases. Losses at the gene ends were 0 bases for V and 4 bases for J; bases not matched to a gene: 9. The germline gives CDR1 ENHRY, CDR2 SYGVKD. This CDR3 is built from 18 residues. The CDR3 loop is CAISESTGSASGANVLTF. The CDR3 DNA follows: TGTGCCATCAGTGAGTCGACAGGGTCGGCTTCGGGGGCCAACGTCCTGACTTTC.

The chain's CDR3 is CASRGLASAGELFF. DNA for the CDR3: TGTGCCAGCAGGGGACTAGCGTCAGCCGGGGAGCTGTTTTTT. The genes are TRBV2 and TRBJ2-2; 10 bases line up with TRBD2. The V segment lost 6 bases and the J segment 6 bases; nucleotides outside the gene matches: 4. CDR3 length equals 14 residues. Germline CDR1 is SNHLY and CDR2 is FYNNEI.

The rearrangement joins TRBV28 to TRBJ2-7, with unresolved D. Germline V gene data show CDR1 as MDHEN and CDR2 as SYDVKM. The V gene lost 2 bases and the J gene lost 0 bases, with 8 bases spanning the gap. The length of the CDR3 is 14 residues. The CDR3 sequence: CASSLAESSYEQYF. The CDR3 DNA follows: TGTGCCAGCAGTTTAGCGGAGAGCTCCTACGAGCAGTACTTC.

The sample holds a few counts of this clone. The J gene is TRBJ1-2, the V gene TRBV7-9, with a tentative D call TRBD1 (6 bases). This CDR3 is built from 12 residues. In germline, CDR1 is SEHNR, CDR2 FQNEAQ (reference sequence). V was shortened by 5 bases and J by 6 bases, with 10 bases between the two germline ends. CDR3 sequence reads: CASSPNRDGYTF. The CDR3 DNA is TGTGCCAGCAGCCCGAACAGGGATGGCTACACCTTC.

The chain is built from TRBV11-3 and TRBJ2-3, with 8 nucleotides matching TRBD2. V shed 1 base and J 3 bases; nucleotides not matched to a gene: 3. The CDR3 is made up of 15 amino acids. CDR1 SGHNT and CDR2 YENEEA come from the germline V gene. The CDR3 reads CASSLASGRTDTQYF. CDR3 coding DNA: TGTGCCAGCAGCTTAGCGAGCGGGAGAACAGATACGCAGTATTTT.

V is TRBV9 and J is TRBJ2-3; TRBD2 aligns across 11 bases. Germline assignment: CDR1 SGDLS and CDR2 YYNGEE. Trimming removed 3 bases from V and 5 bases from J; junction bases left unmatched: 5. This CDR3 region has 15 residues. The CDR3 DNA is TGTGCCAGCAGCGGGGATAGCGGGAGGGGAGATACGCAGTATTTT. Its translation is CASSGDSGRGDTQYF.

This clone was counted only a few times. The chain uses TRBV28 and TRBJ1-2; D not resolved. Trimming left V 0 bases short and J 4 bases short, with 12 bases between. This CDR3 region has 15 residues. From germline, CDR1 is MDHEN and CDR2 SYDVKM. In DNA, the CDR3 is TGTGCCAGCAGTTTATGGATCAGGCTGCCCTATGGCTACACCTTC. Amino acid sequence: CASSLWIRLPYGYTF.

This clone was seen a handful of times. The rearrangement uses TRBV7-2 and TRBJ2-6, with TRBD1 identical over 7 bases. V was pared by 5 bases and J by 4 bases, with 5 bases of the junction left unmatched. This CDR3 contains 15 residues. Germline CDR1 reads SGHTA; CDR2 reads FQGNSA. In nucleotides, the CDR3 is TGTGCCAGCAGCCAGACAGGGAACGGGGCCAACGTCCTGACTTTC. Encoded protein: CASSQTGNGANVLTF.

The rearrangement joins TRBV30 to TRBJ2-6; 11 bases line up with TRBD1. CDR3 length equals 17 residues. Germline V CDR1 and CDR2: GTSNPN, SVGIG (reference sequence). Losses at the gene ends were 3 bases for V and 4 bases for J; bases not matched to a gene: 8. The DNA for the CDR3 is TGTGCCTGGAGCCGGGACAGGGGGAGGACGGGGGCCAACGTCCTGACTTTC. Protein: CAWSRDRGRTGANVLTF.

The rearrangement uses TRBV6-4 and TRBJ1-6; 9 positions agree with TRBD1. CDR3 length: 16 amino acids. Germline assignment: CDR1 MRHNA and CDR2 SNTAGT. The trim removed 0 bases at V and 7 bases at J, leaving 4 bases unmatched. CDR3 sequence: CASSDSAGTGNSPLHF. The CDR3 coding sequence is TGTGCCAGCAGTGACTCTGCCGGGACAGGGAATTCACCCCTCCACTTT.